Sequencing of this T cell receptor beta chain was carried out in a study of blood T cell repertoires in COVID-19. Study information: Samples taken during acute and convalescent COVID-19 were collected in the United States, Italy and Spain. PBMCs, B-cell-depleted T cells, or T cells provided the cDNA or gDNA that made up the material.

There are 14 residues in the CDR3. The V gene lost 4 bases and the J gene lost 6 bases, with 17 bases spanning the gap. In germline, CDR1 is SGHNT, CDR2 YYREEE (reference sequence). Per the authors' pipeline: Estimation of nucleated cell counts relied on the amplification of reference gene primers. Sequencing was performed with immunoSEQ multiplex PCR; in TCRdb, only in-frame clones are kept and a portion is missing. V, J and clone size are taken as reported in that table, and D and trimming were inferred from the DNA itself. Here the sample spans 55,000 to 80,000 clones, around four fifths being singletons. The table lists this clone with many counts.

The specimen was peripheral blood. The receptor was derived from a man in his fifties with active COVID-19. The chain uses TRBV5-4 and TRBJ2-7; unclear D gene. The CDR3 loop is CASSPQSRPFEQYF. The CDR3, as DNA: TGTGCCAGCAGCCCTCAGTCGCGGCCGTTCGAGCAGTACTTC.